The 19 T cell receptor beta chains below come from one sample, sequenced in a study of cytomegalovirus exposure and HLA in healthy donors. A multiplex PCR was run with 60 Vbeta primers and 13 Jbeta primers. This table comes from immunoSEQ multiplex PCR, and its TCRdb copy is limited to in-frame clones, with some not included. Altogether hundreds of thousands of clones are present, around 65% being singletons, with the ten largest covering under 3%. Sequencing was done on a sample of PBMCs. The receptors stem from a female donor in good health and CMV-seronegative.

The genes are TRBV6-5 and TRBJ1-5; tentative D call: TRBD1 (6 bases). In germline, CDR1 is MNHEY, CDR2 SVGAGI. CDR3 length equals 14 residues. V was clipped by 5 bases and J by 3 bases, with 11 bases between them. The CDR3 reads CASSRDKVNQPQHF. The CDR3 nucleotides are TGTGCCAGCAGTCGGGACAAGGTCAATCAGCCCCAGCATTTT.

This clone was seen just once. This chain joins TRBV6-1 and TRBJ2-7; D is uncertain. The V gene lost 4 bases and the J gene lost 2 bases, with 9 bases spanning the gap. Germline V gives CDR1 MNHNS, CDR2 SASEGT. This CDR3 is built from 13 residues. The CDR3 protein is CASSVGTAYEQYF. CDR3 nucleotides: TGTGCCAGCAGTGTGGGTACAGCCTACGAGCAGTACTTC.

The table lists this clone with a few counts. V is TRBV4-1 and J is TRBJ1-6; D uncertain. The germline V and J ends were trimmed by 3 bases and 4 bases, with 16 bases remaining between them. The germline V gene encodes CDR1 MGHRA and CDR2 YSYEKL. The CDR3 is made up of 17 amino acids. Here the CDR3 reads CASSQAPAAEYNSPLHF. The CDR3 DNA reads as TGCGCCAGCAGCCAGGCCCCGGCGGCGGAATATAATTCACCCCTCCACTTT.

This chain connects TRBV30 to TRBJ2-1; 8 nucleotides line up with TRBD2. The V segment lost 0 bases and the J segment 7 bases; nucleotides outside the gene matches: 8. Germline V gene lookup returns CDR1 GTSNPN and CDR2 SVGIG (reference sequence). This CDR3 contains 15 residues. This CDR3 reads CAWSVLARLANEQFF. DNA of the CDR3: TGTGCCTGGAGTGTACTCGCTCGACTAGCGAATGAGCAGTTCTTC.

This clone appeared a single time. Additional DNA sequences in this sample encode the identical CDR3. The gene calls are TRBV30 and TRBJ1-1; D possibly corresponds to TRBD1 (6 bases). Germline V gene lookup returns CDR1 GTSNPN and CDR2 SVGIG (reference sequence). With 1 base removed from V and 3 bases from J, the gap between germline ends came to 6 bases. This CDR3 spans 12 amino acids. The DNA of the CDR3 is TGTGCCTGGAGTGACAGGGACACTGAAGCTTTCTTT. Amino acid sequence: CAWSDRDTEAFF. The full variable domain, with the rest looked up from reference TRBV30 and TRBJ1-1, is SQTIHQWPATLVQPVGSPLSLECTVEGTSNPNLYWYRQAAGRGLQLLFYSVGIGQISSEVPQNLSASRPQDRQFILSSKKLLLSDSGFYLCAWSDRDTEAFFGQGTRLTVV.

In its sample, this clone was seen a few times. The chain links TRBV4-1 to TRBJ1-3; no firm D call. Germline V CDR1 and CDR2: MGHRA, YSYEKL. The CDR3 has 16 residues. Trimming stripped 0 bases from V and 0 bases from J, with 9 bases between. The CDR3 DNA reads TGCGCCAGCAGCCAAGAGGCGGTGAGCTCTGGAAACACCATATATTTT. It is translated as CASSQEAVSSGNTIYF.

This clone appeared a single time. The rearrangement links TRBV7-8 to TRBJ2-5; D unresolved. The tail of the sequence fits TRBJ2-7 better, so the J call may be wrong. There are 14 residues in the CDR3. Germline values: CDR1 SGHVS, CDR2 FQNEAQ. CDR3 in DNA: TGTGCCAGCAGCTTCAGCCGGAGATCCTACGAGCAGTACTTC. Amino acids: CASSFSRRSYEQYF.

The chain uses TRBV6-1 and TRBJ1-6; 7 nucleotides align to TRBD1. The germline V gene encodes CDR1 MNHNS and CDR2 SASEGT. This CDR3 spans 14 amino acids. The J segment lost 7 bases and the V segment lost 3 bases, leaving 3 bases of the junction unmatched. The CDR3 reads CASSDQTGNSPLHF. CDR3 DNA: TGTGCCAGCAGTGACCAGACAGGGAATTCACCCCTCCACTTT.

The chain couples TRBV28 to TRBJ1-2; unclear D gene. The V gene's germline CDR1 is MDHEN and CDR2 SYDVKM. The CDR3 totals 13 residues. Between the trimmed V and J ends, which lost 0 bases and 7 bases, there was a span of 9 bases. CDR3: CASSLWAEVGYTF. DNA for the CDR3: TGTGCCAGCAGTTTATGGGCGGAGGTTGGCTACACCTTC.

A remark on this clone: Compared with germline, one end of the junction differs, possibly owing to a read error. The J gene is TRBJ1-1, the V gene TRBV7-8; 8 bases fit TRBD1. This CDR3 has 16 residues. CDR1 is SGHVS, CDR2 FQNEAQ, per germline. The DNA of the CDR3 is TGTGCCAGCAGCTTAGGAGGTCGCAGGGGGCTGGCGGAGAACCACTTT. It is translated as CASSLGGRRGLAENHF.

This clone occurred once. Written as DNA, the CDR3 is TGCGCCAGCAGCCCAGGACAGGGGGCTGAAGAGCAGTTCTTC. Residues: CASSPGQGAEEQFF. The J gene is TRBJ2-1, the V gene TRBV5-1; 11 bases are shared with TRBD1. The germline CDR1 and CDR2 sequences are SGHRS and YFSETQ. The CDR3 has 14 amino acids. Unmatched junction bases numbered 7, after V lost 4 bases and J lost 10 bases.

The chain joins TRBV5-1 to TRBJ2-5; D remains unclear. V shed 0 bases and J shed 4 bases, with 13 bases lying between them. Germline V gene lookup returns CDR1 SGHRS and CDR2 YFSETQ. CDR3 length: 15 amino acids. CDR3 protein: CASSLEFLSGETQYF. The DNA of the CDR3 is TGCGCCAGCAGCTTGGAATTCCTCTCGGGAGAGACCCAGTACTTC.

The J gene is TRBJ2-7, the V gene TRBV27; D might be TRBD1 (6 bases). The V end lost 6 bases, the J end lost 4 bases, and 22 bases lay between the germline ends. Germline CDR1 reads MNHEY; CDR2 reads SMNVEV (reference sequence). The CDR3 totals 16 residues. CDR3: CASSRDYRDPFYEQYF. The CDR3 DNA reads as TGTGCCAGCAGCCGAGACTACAGGGACCCCTTTTACGAGCAGTACTTC.

The chain carries TRBV18 and TRBJ1-2; D gene unclear. Germline CDR1 KGHSH, CDR2 LQKENI. Trimming removed 0 bases from V and 3 bases from J, with 11 bases in between. This CDR3 is built from 15 residues. This CDR3 reads CASSPPEGGYYGYTF. CDR3 DNA: TGTGCCAGCTCACCACCGGAAGGCGGCTACTATGGCTACACCTTC. The full variable domain, its missing parts supplied by reference TRBV18 and TRBJ1-2, is NAGVMQNPRHLVRRRGQEARLRCSPMKGHSHVYWYRQLPEEGLKFMVYLQKENIIDESGMPKERFSAEFPKEGPSILRIQQVVRGDSAAYFCASSPPEGGYYGYTFGSGTRLTVV.

This chain connects TRBV6-6 to TRBJ1-2; 7 bases agree with TRBD1. Trimming at V came to 7 bases and at J to 3 bases, leaving 14 bases not matched to a gene. Germline V gives CDR1 MNHNY, CDR2 SVGAGI (reference sequence). The CDR3 is 16 residues long. CDR3 amino acids: CASNGGMTGRDYGYTF. CDR3 nucleotide sequence: TGTGCCAGCAATGGAGGTATGACAGGGCGTGACTATGGCTACACCTTC.

The chain is built from TRBV2 and TRBJ1-2; D is perhaps TRBD1 (6 bases). CDR3 length equals 13 residues. Looked up from germline, CDR1 is SNHLY and CDR2 is FYNNEI. V lost 11 bases, J lost 6 bases, and 19 bases lay in between. The CDR3 DNA is TGTGCCGGAGGACAGCTAGGAGGTGATGGCTACACCTTC. As protein: CAGGQLGGDGYTF.

The V call is TRBV6-1, the J call TRBJ2-1; weak D call: TRBD1 (5 bases). The ends were cut back, 8 bases at V and 8 bases at J, with 16 bases in the middle. CDR1 MNHNS and CDR2 SASEGT come from the germline V gene. This CDR3 spans 13 amino acids. CDR3 amino acids: CASSDRDVDEQFF. The CDR3 coding sequence is TGTGCCAGCTCAGACAGAGACGTCGATGAGCAGTTCTTC.

The chain has TRBV11-2 and TRBJ2-5; TRBD2 matches at 12 bases. Germline CDR1 is SGHAT and CDR2 is FQNNGV. With 1 base clipped from V and 0 bases from J, the junction kept 6 bases outside the gene matches. There are 18 residues in the CDR3. CDR3 amino acids: CASSLATSGRLYQETQYF. As DNA, the CDR3 is TGTGCCAGCAGCTTAGCAACTAGCGGGAGGCTGTACCAAGAGACCCAGTACTTC.

This rearrangement joins TRBV7-8 to TRBJ2-1; D is unresolved. CDR3 size: 15 residues. The germline gives CDR1 SGHVS, CDR2 FQNEAQ. V shed 5 bases and J shed 0 bases, with 11 bases lying between them. The CDR3 DNA follows: TGTGCCAGCAGCCCCTCCAGTAACTCCTACAATGAGCAGTTCTTC. Translating gives CASSPSSNSYNEQFF.